This is a list of T cell receptor beta chains from one sample in a study of sequential checkpoint blockade in melanoma. Only in-frame clones appear in the TCRdb table, and some are missing; sequencing was by immunoSEQ multiplex PCR. The sample holds about 27,000 clones, roughly 80% seen once. The input for sequencing was CD8+ T cells sorted from blood (inferred from file names), taken from a patient given nivolumab and ipilimumab in sequence. These receptor sequences come from a human donor with melanoma. The CDR3 runs from the conserved cysteine through the conserved F or W. A D gene is named only where the DNA matches it firmly. Size tells how often a clone was seen (once, few, many) or the class of an expanded clone, and some rows leave it out.

>TRBD2|-|TRBJ2-5|TRBV5-6
CASSLAGTSGSKTQYF
TGTGCCAGCAGCTTGGCTGGGACTAGCGGGAGCAAGACCCAGTACTTC
>-|few|TRBJ2-7|TRBV19
CASSMWAGTYEQYF
TGTGCCAGTAGTATGTGGGCAGGGACCTACGAGCAGTACTTC
>-|-|TRBJ1-2|TRBV19
CASSPTANYGYTF
TGTGCCAGTAGTCCTACAGCTAACTATGGCTACACCTTC
>-|-|TRBJ2-7|TRBV9
CASSVRGGYEQYF
TGTGCCAGCAGCGTAAGGGGTGGCTACGAGCAGTACTTC
>TRBD1|-|TRBJ1-3|TRBV27
CASSLGPQGLGGNTIYF
TGTGCCAGCAGTTTGGGTCCACAGGGGCTCGGTGGAAACACCATATATTTT
>-|-|TRBJ1-1|TRBV2
CASPAGAAEAFF
TGTGCCAGCCCCGCAGGGGCCGCTGAAGCTTTCTTT
>-|-|TRBJ2-1|TRBV2
CASSEQGGGLPYNEQFF
TGTGCCAGCAGTGAGCAGGGTGGCGGATTACCCTACAATGAGCAGTTCTTC
>-|-|TRBJ1-1|TRBV5-5
CASSDPNTIRVDTEAFF
TGTGCCAGCAGCGATCCCAACACCATCAGGGTGGACACTGAAGCTTTCTTT
>-|-|TRBJ1-2|TRBV7-7
CASSPLVGGPSNYGYTF
TGTGCCAGCAGCCCCCTTGTCGGAGGTCCTTCTAACTATGGCTACACCTTC
>-|-|TRBJ2-5|TRBV15
CATSRTSRETQYF
TGTGCCACCAGCAGGACCTCTAGGGAGACCCAGTACTTC
>-|-|TRBJ2-2|TRBV19
CASRGPNTGELFF
TGTGCCAGTCGAGGGCCGAACACCGGGGAGCTGTTTTTT
>TRBD1|-|TRBJ1-1|TRBV4-1
CASSHQTGVNTEAFF
TGCGCCAGCAGCCACCAGACAGGGGTGAACACTGAAGCTTTCTTT
>TRBD2|few|TRBJ2-7|TRBV28
CASSPLAGEYEQYF
TGTGCCAGCAGTCCTCTAGCGGGAGAGTACGAGCAGTACTTC
>TRBD1|-|TRBJ2-7|TRBV28
CASRPRDSYFEQYF
TGTGCCAGCAGACCCCGGGACAGTTACTTCGAGCAGTACTTC
>-|-|TRBJ1-6|TRBV6-4
CASSDSPPSDSYYNSPLHF
TGTGCCAGCAGTGACTCCCCCCCGTCGGACAGTTATTATAATTCACCCCTCCACTTT
>-|-|TRBJ2-7|TRBV19
CASSIGQNYEQYF
TGTGCCAGTAGTATAGGACAGAACTACGAGCAGTACTTC
>TRBD1|-|TRBJ1-2|TRBV5-1
CASSFGTGAGYTF
TGCGCCAGCAGCTTTGGGACAGGGGCCGGCTACACCTTC
>TRBD2|-|TRBJ2-1|TRBV19
CASSRAAGSYNEQFF
TGTGCCAGTAGTCGGGCAGCGGGGTCCTACAATGAGCAGTTCTTC
>TRBD2|-|TRBJ2-1|TRBV2
CATTKLAAYNEQFF
TGTGCCACTACGAAACTAGCGGCTTACAATGAGCAGTTCTTC
>-|-|TRBJ2-3|TRBV6-4
CASSAASADTQYF
TGTGCCAGCAGTGCCGCTAGCGCAGATACGCAGTATTTT
>TRBD1|-|TRBJ2-7|TRBV4-1
CASSPARTGPYEQYF
TGCGCCAGCAGTCCCGCCCGGACAGGACCCTACGAGCAGTACTTC
>-|few|TRBJ1-2|TRBV6-1
CASSNHGGAGYTF
TGTGCCAGCAGCAACCATGGGGGGGCTGGCTACACCTTC
>TRBD1|-|TRBJ1-2|TRBV9
CASSEQGPF
TGTGCCAGCAGCGAACAGGGGCCCTTC
>-|once|TRBJ2-1|TRBV6-6
CASSLTRGGNEQFF
TGTGCCAGCAGTCTTACAAGGGGGGGCAATGAGCAGTTCTTC
>-|-|TRBJ1-6|TRBV27
CASRPTYNSPLHF
TGTGCCAGCAGGCCCACCTATAATTCCCCCCTCCACTTT
>-|-|TRBJ1-1|TRBV28
CASSLFQSTEAFF
TGTGCCAGCAGTTTATTCCAGTCCACTGAAGCTTTCTTT
>-|few|TRBJ2-7|TRBV14
CASSQDGYEQYF
TGTGCCAGCAGCCAAGACGGGTACGAGCAGTACTTC
>-|-|TRBJ2-1|TRBV30
CAWNLSPRGSYNEQFF
TGTGCCTGGAACCTGTCACCCAGGGGCTCCTACAATGAGCAGTTCTTC
>-|-|TRBJ2-7|TRBV5-6
CASSDSRTNFYEQYF
TGTGCCAGCAGTGACTCTAGGACAAACTTCTACGAGCAGTACTTC
>TRBD2|-|TRBJ2-1|TRBV7-3
CASSLSGDNEQFF
TGTGCCAGCAGCTTGAGCGGGGACAATGAGCAGTTCTTC
>TRBD1|-|TRBJ1-1|TRBV7-9
CASSPRTGKAEAFF
TGTGCCAGCAGCCCAAGGACAGGGAAGGCTGAAGCTTTCTTT
>TRBD2|-|TRBJ2-1|TRBV4-3
CASSQESGLADNEQFF
TGCGCCAGCAGCCAGGAATCGGGACTAGCGGACAATGAGCAGTTCTTC
>TRBD2|-|TRBJ2-7|TRBV28
CASLGLAGFYEQYF
TGTGCCAGCCTGGGACTAGCGGGATTCTACGAGCAGTACTTC
>-|few|TRBJ1-3|TRBV9
CASSVSGTTHGNTIYF
TGTGCCAGCAGCGTGTCCGGGACAACTCATGGAAACACCATATATTTT
>TRBD1|-|TRBJ1-2|TRBV4-1
CASSQTTGIDYGYTF
TGCGCCAGCAGCCAAACGACAGGGATTGACTATGGCTACACCTTC
>TRBD1|-|TRBJ1-2|TRBV4-3
CASSLVTGNYGYTF
TGCGCCAGCAGCCTCGTGACAGGGAACTATGGCTACACCTTC
>TRBD1|-|TRBJ1-1|TRBV6-5
CASSSADRVNTEAFF
TGTGCCAGCAGTTCCGCTGACAGGGTGAACACTGAAGCTTTCTTT
>-|-|TRBJ1-5|TRBV9
CASSYTGLGNQPQHF
TGTGCCAGCAGCTATACAGGGTTGGGCAATCAGCCCCAGCATTTT
>-|-|TRBJ2-2|TRBV27
CASSFGGNTGELFF
TGTGCCAGCAGTTTCGGCGGGAACACCGGGGAGCTGTTTTTT
>-|-|TRBJ1-2|TRBV4-3
CASSQDPGYGYTF
TGCGCCAGCAGCCAAGATCCGGGTTATGGCTACACCTTC
>TRBD1|-|TRBJ1-1|TRBV11-3
CASRDRGTEAFF
TGTGCCAGCAGAGACAGGGGCACTGAAGCTTTCTTT
>-|-|TRBJ1-5|TRBV28
CASTPSPNQPQHF
TGTGCCAGCACCCCAAGCCCCAATCAGCCCCAGCATTTT
>-|-|TRBJ2-1|TRBV19
CASSPNFQNEQFF
TGTGCCAGTAGTCCAAATTTCCAGAATGAGCAGTTCTTC
>-|-|TRBJ2-5|TRBV25-1
CASSEIKETQYF
TGTGCCAGCAGTGAAATCAAAGAGACCCAGTACTTC
>TRBD1|-|TRBJ1-2|TRBV7-9
CASRQGAYGYTF
TGTGCCAGCAGACAGGGGGCGTATGGCTACACCTTC
>-|-|TRBJ2-3|TRBV7-7
CASSLGVAASTDTQYF
TGTGCTAGCAGCTTAGGGGTAGCGGCTAGCACAGATACGCAGTATTTT
>-|-|TRBJ2-4|TRBV4-2
CASSQDQGRGVDIQYF
TGTGCCAGCAGCCAAGATCAAGGTCGGGGAGTGGACATTCAGTACTTC
>-|-|TRBJ2-7|TRBV11-2
CASSLGTLDEQYF
TGTGCCAGCAGCTTAGGGACTTTAGACGAGCAGTACTTC
>-|-|TRBJ2-1|TRBV7-3
CASSNRVHNEQFF
TGTGCCAGCAGCAACAGGGTCCACAATGAGCAGTTCTTC
>TRBD1|-|TRBJ1-5|TRBV15
CATSREGQGGNQPQHF
TGTGCCACCAGCAGAGAGGGACAGGGAGGCAATCAGCCCCAGCATTTT
>TRBD1|few|TRBJ1-2|TRBV15
CATSRLVGGQGYGYTF
TGTGCCACCAGCAGGCTCGTAGGGGGACAGGGCTATGGCTACACCTTC
>TRBD2|few|TRBJ2-3|TRBV6-4
CASSVTSGSGDTQYF
TGTGCCAGCAGTGTGACCAGCGGGAGTGGAGATACGCAGTATTTT
>-|-|TRBJ1-5|TRBV6-5
CASSYPRWANQPQHF
TGTGCCAGCAGTTACCCTCGGTGGGCCAATCAGCCCCAGCATTTT